This is a list of T cell receptor beta chains from one sample in a study of T cells in Graves' hyperthyroidism and ophthalmopathy. Each CDR3 protein is one row after TCRdb ran MiXCR on the multiplex PCR reads. This sample has roughly 280,000 distinct CDR3 sequences, with roughly 22% found just once. Sequencing was performed on blood. The receptor set was obtained from a man aged 30 to 45 with Graves' ophthalmopathy. Each CDR3 is given with its conserved first and last residue. A D gene is named only where the DNA matches it firmly. Clone sizes are given selectively: once, few, many, or a class where the clone is expanded.

few,NA,TRBV28,TRBJ2-3,TGTGCCAGCAGTCCCCCCCCCGCAGATACGCAGTATTTT,CASSPPPADTQYF
many,TRBD2,TRBV7-2,TRBJ2-1,TGTGCCAGCAGGCCGAGCGGGAGGGACAATGAGCAGTTCTTC,CASRPSGRDNEQFF
NA,NA,TRBV27,TRBJ2-1,TGTGCCAGCAGTTCTGGACTAGAGGGGGGTGAGCAGTTCTTC,CASSSGLEGGEQFF
few,TRBD2,TRBV5-1,TRBJ2-5,TGCGCCAGCAGCCAGCCTAGGGGAGGGGAGACCCAGTACTTC,CASSQPRGGETQYF
few,TRBD2,TRBV11-3,TRBJ2-3,TGTGCCAGCAGTCAGACTAGCGGGAATGCAGATACGCAGTATTTT,CASSQTSGNADTQYF
few,NA,TRBV6-1,TRBJ2-7,TGTGCCAGCAGTGTTGCAGGTTCCGCCTACGAGCAGTACTTC,CASSVAGSAYEQYF
many,NA,TRBV28,TRBJ2-7,TGTGCCAGCAGTTTAGGGGCGCGGGCCACCTACGAGCAGTACTTC,CASSLGARATYEQYF
NA,NA,TRBV12-3/TRBV12-4,TRBJ1-2,TGTGCCAGCAGTTTAGCGCGGTTCAAGGGTTTGGACTATGGCTACACCTTC,CASSLARFKGLDYGYTF
few,TRBD2,TRBV24-1,TRBJ2-1,TGTGCCACCAGTGATCCCGGACTAGCGGTCCGACAGATGGATGAGCAGTTCTTC,CATSDPGLAVRQMDEQFF
few,TRBD2,TRBV7-9,TRBJ2-6,TGTGCCAGCAGCAGACTAGCGGGAGGAGGGGCCAACGTCCTGACTTTC,CASSRLAGGGANVLTF
many,TRBD2,TRBV28,TRBJ2-5,TGTGCCAGCAGTAGGGCCAGCGGGAGGGCTTGGGTGGAGACCCAGTACTTC,CASSRASGRAWVETQYF
NA,NA,TRBV6-1,TRBJ1-4,TGTGCCAGCAGCCGACGGACTGATGAAAAACTGTTTTTT,CASSRRTDEKLFF
NA,TRBD1,TRBV5-1,TRBJ1-1,TGCGCCAGCAGCAACGGACAGGGGAACACTGAAGCTTTCTTT,CASSNGQGNTEAFF
few,NA,TRBV10-3,TRBJ1-1,TGTGCCATCAGTGGTACAAGCCTTTCGAACACTGAAGCTTTCTTT,CAISGTSLSNTEAFF
once,NA,TRBV7-9,TRBJ1-1,TGTGCCAGCAGCTTTTACACAAGGAACACTGAAGCTTTCTTT,CASSFYTRNTEAFF
NA,NA,TRBV5-5,TRBJ2-1,TGTGCCAGCGAGGTCGGAAATTTATACAATGAGCAGTTCTTC,CASEVGNLYNEQFF
many,TRBD2,TRBV27,TRBJ2-1,TGTGCCAGCAGTTTAGCGGGAGCGAACAATGAGCAGTTCTTC,CASSLAGANNEQFF
NA,NA,TRBV6-4,TRBJ2-1,TGTGCCAGCAGTGAGGGGGTCGGGGGCCCAGGTCATGAGCAGTTCTTC,CASSEGVGGPGHEQFF
NA,TRBD1,TRBV2,TRBJ1-2,TGTGCCAGCAGCAAGGACAGGGCCGTTGGCTACACCTTC,CASSKDRAVGYTF
few,NA,TRBV10-3,TRBJ1-4,TGTGCCATCGGGGAAAAACTGTTTTTT,CAIGEKLFF
few,NA,TRBV7-9,TRBJ2-7,TGTGCCAGCAGACACGACCCATACGACGAGCAGTACTTC,CASRHDPYDEQYF
NA,NA,TRBV5-1,TRBJ2-7,TGCGCCAGCAGCTTCGACAGGTCCTCACGTTACGAGCAGTACTTC,CASSFDRSSRYEQYF
NA,NA,TRBV7-3,TRBJ1-6,TGTGCCAGCAGCTTAGGGCGGGGGGCGGATTCACCCCTCCACTTT,CASSLGRGADSPLHF
NA,NA,TRBV9,TRBJ1-1,TGTGCCAGCAGCGTAGGCACTTCGAACACTGAAGCTTTCTTT,CASSVGTSNTEAFF
few,TRBD1,TRBV2,TRBJ2-7,TGTGCCAGCGGACAGGATGCCCACGAGCAGTACTTC,CASGQDAHEQYF
few,NA,TRBV9,TRBJ2-1,TGTGCCAGCAGCGTAACCGTCACCGGGAGAGTATTCAATGAGCAGTTCTTC,CASSVTVTGRVFNEQFF
many,TRBD1,TRBV7-2,TRBJ1-2,TGTGCCAGCAGCCCAGGGACAGGCCTGGTGGGTGGCTACACCTTC,CASSPGTGLVGGYTF
many,NA,TRBV28,TRBJ2-6,TGTGCCAGCAGTTTAGTTGGCCCACACTCTGGGGCCAACGTCCTGACTTTC,CASSLVGPHSGANVLTF
NA,NA,TRBV7-2,TRBJ2-5,TGTGCCAGCAGCGTTTCCATGGTTTTGTCGGAGACCCAGTACTTC,CASSVSMVLSETQYF
few,TRBD1,TRBV6-1,TRBJ1-2,TGTGCCAGCAGTAGGGGACAGGGTACCTATGGCTACACCTTC,CASSRGQGTYGYTF
many,TRBD1,TRBV5-1,TRBJ1-6,TGCGCCAGCAGCTGGACAGGGGAAGCTAATTCACCCCTCCACTTT,CASSWTGEANSPLHF
many,TRBD2,TRBV20-1,TRBJ2-1,TGCAGTGCCCCCCCGAGCGGGAGTAGGATTGAGCAGTTCTTC,CSAPPSGSRIEQFF
few,NA,TRBV9,TRBJ2-1,TGTGCCAGCCAAAAGGAGGGGGGGGACACCTACAATGAGCAGTTCTTC,CASQKEGGDTYNEQFF
many,NA,TRBV30,TRBJ2-3,TGTGCCTGGACGTCAGACCCAGGCACAGATACGCAGTATTTT,CAWTSDPGTDTQYF
many,NA,TRBV20-1,TRBJ2-1,TGCAGTGCGTTAGCGTCCCACAAGAGCTCCTACAATGAGCAGTTCTTC,CSALASHKSSYNEQFF
many,NA,TRBV12-3/TRBV12-4,TRBJ1-2,TGTGCCAGCAGTTTGACAGTTCCCGGCTACACCTTC,CASSLTVPGYTF
NA,TRBD1,TRBV27,TRBJ1-1,TGTGCCAGCAGTTTATCGGACAGGGCCGTGAACACTGAAGCTTTCTTT,CASSLSDRAVNTEAFF
many,NA,TRBV28,TRBJ1-1,TGTGCCAGCAGGGAAAACCGGGCTGAAGCTTTCTTT,CASRENRAEAFF
NA,NA,TRBV12-3/TRBV12-4,TRBJ2-5,TGTGCCAGCAGTTCCAGACCCCCCAGCGAGACCCAGTACTTC,CASSSRPPSETQYF
many,NA,TRBV11-2,TRBJ2-1,TGTGCCAGCAGCACTTACAATGAGCAGTTCTTC,CASSTYNEQFF
few,NA,TRBV7-9,TRBJ2-7,TGTGCCAGCAGCTCGGACGCACTACCCTACGAGCAGTACTTC,CASSSDALPYEQYF
many,NA,TRBV11-2,TRBJ1-1,TGTGCCAGCAGCCTAGAAGCAAACACTGAAGCTTTCTTT,CASSLEANTEAFF
few,NA,TRBV3-1,TRBJ2-1,TGTGCCAGCAGCGCAGGCGCTAGCTCCTACAATGAGCAGTTCTTC,CASSAGASSYNEQFF
NA,NA,TRBV7-9,TRBJ2-1,TGTGCCAGCAGCTTAAGACGGGAGAACGGAAATGAGCAGTTCTTC,CASSLRRENGNEQFF
NA,TRBD2,TRBV20-1,TRBJ2-7,TGCAGTGCCCCCGGGACTAGCCTTTCCTACGAGCAGTACTTC,CSAPGTSLSYEQYF
NA,NA,TRBV12-3/TRBV12-4,TRBJ2-6,TGTGCCAGCAGTTTCTCAACTAGGATGGCTGGGGCCAACGTCCTGACTTTC,CASSFSTRMAGANVLTF
many,NA,TRBV18,TRBJ2-1,TGTGCCAGCTCCCCAATGGGGGGATCCAATGAGCAGTTCTTC,CASSPMGGSNEQFF
NA,NA,TRBV19,TRBJ2-7,TGTGCCAGTACGCAATCCCATCAGGGGATAGGAACCTACGAGCAGTACTTC,CASTQSHQGIGTYEQYF
NA,NA,TRBV15,TRBJ2-2,TGTGCCACCAGCAGAAACCCACTAGCAACGGCCGGGGAGCTGTTTTTT,CATSRNPLATAGELFF
NA,TRBD1,TRBV5-1,TRBJ2-5,TGCGCCAGCAGCTTGGGGGACAGGGGCGCGGGGGAGACCCAGTACTTC,CASSLGDRGAGETQYF
NA,NA,TRBV6-1,TRBJ1-1,TGTGCCAGCAGTAGTCACATGGTCACTGAAGCTTTCTTT,CASSSHMVTEAFF
once,NA,TRBV3-1,TRBJ2-7,TGTGCCAGCAGTATTGCGGGATGGCAGTACTTC,CASSIAGWQYF
few,NA,TRBV6-1,TRBJ1-5,TGTGCCATCCAATTATATAGCAATCAGCCCCAGCATTTT,CAIQLYSNQPQHF